Below are 25 T cell receptor beta chains sequenced from a single sample in a study of CD8 T cells in Susac syndrome (dated 2019 in TCRdb). Receptors were amplified or captured by the immunoSEQ multiplex PCR assay. RNA was extracted using the RNeasy kit, and about 0.5 to 1 ug of the RNA was reverse transcribed with random hexamers. In TCRdb, the public reads were trimmed at Q25 with fastp and aligned with MiXCR, with productive beta chains retained. Each CDR3 protein gets just one entry, which takes the most common genes and DNA from the rows behind it. Across this sample there are approximately 210,000 distinct CDR3 sequences, with 85% to 95% seen only once. Around 0.15% of the sample is taken by the ten largest. The source material was CD4+ T cells from PBMCs. Every receptor here comes from a human donor with Susac syndrome.

This chain joins TRBV7-8 and TRBJ2-2; D unclear. The CDR3 has 14 residues. V dropped 6 bases and J dropped 4 bases, with 12 bases sitting between them. Germline assignment: CDR1 SGHVS and CDR2 FQNEAQ. CDR3 in DNA: TGTGCCAGCAGTCCGGTTGAGATCACCGGGGAGCTGTTTTTT. Protein product: CASSPVEITGELFF.

The CDR3 here is CASSLAGQGPYEQYF. CDR3 DNA sequence: TGCGCCAGCAGCTTGGCGGGACAGGGGCCCTACGAGCAGTACTTC. The rearrangement links TRBV5-1 to TRBJ2-7; 10 nucleotides line up with TRBD1. CDR1 and CDR2 (germline): SGHRS, YFSETQ. CDR3 length: 15 residues. V shed 0 bases, J shed 2 bases, and the junction held 2 bases outside the gene matches.

This chain links TRBV11-3 with TRBJ2-5; D is unresolved. Germline CDR1 is SGHNT and CDR2 is YENEEA. Trimming removed 5 bases at V and 4 bases at J, with 11 bases between. This CDR3 has 13 residues. The CDR3 DNA follows: TGTGCCAGCAGCCCAGGACGGTTAGAGACCCAGTACTTC. It encodes CASSPGRLETQYF.

This chain links TRBV30 with TRBJ1-2, with no clear D. This CDR3 spans 13 amino acids. The V and J ends lost 0 bases and 7 bases respectively, with 12 bases between them. CDR1 is GTSNPN and CDR2 is SVGIG in the germline V gene (reference sequence). The CDR3 sequence is CAWSVVLSGGYTF. As DNA, the CDR3 is TGTGCCTGGAGTGTTGTTCTAAGCGGTGGCTACACCTTC.

This chain connects TRBV24-1 to TRBJ1-6, with a tentative D call TRBD1 (5 bases). The ends were cut back, 9 bases at V and 7 bases at J, with 15 bases in the middle. Germline-derived CDR1 and CDR2 are KGHDR and SFDVKD. The CDR3 totals 14 residues. DNA of the CDR3: TGTGCCACCCCGTCTCGACAGAAGAATTCACCCCTCCACTTT. This encodes CATPSRQKNSPLHF.

The rearrangement links TRBV9 to TRBJ2-5, with 8 nucleotides matching TRBD2. V trimming: 3 bases; J trimming: 1 base; junction bases outside the gene matches: 5. This CDR3 has 15 residues. CDR1 and CDR2 (germline): SGDLS, YYNGEE. CDR3 residues: CASSDTGTSQETQYF. In DNA, the CDR3 is TGTGCCAGCAGCGATACCGGGACTAGCCAAGAGACCCAGTACTTC.

The chain is built from TRBV12-3 or TRBV12-4 and TRBJ1-5, with a weak D call TRBD1 (6 bases). Trimming shortened V by 6 bases and J by 2 bases, and 11 bases separated the two germline ends. CDR3 length equals 14 residues. CDR3 nucleotides: TGTGCCAGCAGCCGGTCAGGGGGCAATCAGCCCCAGCATTTT. Its protein product is CASSRSGGNQPQHF.

This rearrangement joins TRBV5-6 to TRBJ2-5, with D possibly being TRBD1 or TRBD2 (6 bases each). Looked up from germline, CDR1 is SGHDT and CDR2 is YYEEEE. The V end was cut by 4 bases, the J end by 2 bases, with 12 bases between. The CDR3 is made up of 14 amino acids. DNA of the CDR3: TGTGCCAGCAGCGGTGGAGGGGGTCAAGAGACCCAGTACTTC. Its protein product is CASSGGGGQETQYF.

The chain employs TRBV12-5 and TRBJ1-1, with unresolved D. Germline CDR1 is LGHNT and CDR2 is FRNRAP. The V gene lost 2 bases and the J gene lost 5 bases, with 9 bases spanning the gap. This CDR3 is built from 13 residues. CDR3 amino acids: CASGLLGSTEAFF. CDR3 DNA sequence: TGTGCTAGTGGTTTGCTGGGGTCTACTGAAGCTTTCTTT. Full variable domain (outside the CDR3, taken from reference TRBV12-5 and TRBJ1-1): DARVTQTPRHKVTEMGQEVTMRCQPILGHNTVFWYRQTMMQGLELLAYFRNRAPLDDSGMPKDRFSAEMPDATLATLKIQPSEPRDSAVYFCASGLLGSTEAFFGQGTRLTVV.

The sample holds a few counts of this clonotype. The chain couples TRBV6-1 to TRBJ2-1, with 8 nucleotides matching TRBD2. V lost 7 bases to trimming and J lost 6 bases; unmatched junction nucleotides: 11. Germline-derived CDR1 and CDR2 are MNHNS and SASEGT. This CDR3 is 15 amino acids long. CDR3 residues: CASNLGVTSANEQFF. DNA of the CDR3: TGTGCCAGCAACCTAGGGGTGACTAGCGCCAATGAGCAGTTCTTC.

This clonotype was detected once. This chain joins TRBV20-1 and TRBJ1-5; the match to TRBD1 covers 7 bases. The germline V gene has CDR1 DFQATT and CDR2 SNEGSKA (reference sequence). This CDR3 has 14 residues. Trimming removed 3 bases from V and 2 bases from J; junction bases left unmatched: 4. The CDR3: CSARLQGGNQPQHF. For the CDR3, the DNA is TGCAGTGCTAGGCTCCAGGGGGGCAATCAGCCCCAGCATTTT.

V and J are TRBV6-5 and TRBJ1-1; tentative D call: TRBD1 (6 bases). Germline V CDR1 and CDR2: MNHEY, SVGAGI. This CDR3 is built from 15 residues. V lost 5 bases, J lost 8 bases, and 21 bases lay in between. DNA of the CDR3: TGTGCCAGCAGTATCAACCGGGACGGGGGCCGGGAAGCTTTCTTT. It specifies CASSINRDGGREAFF.

The chain has TRBV7-3 and TRBJ2-6; D perhaps matches TRBD2 (6 bases). Trimming left V 2 bases short and J 2 bases short, with 10 bases between. Germline CDR1 and CDR2: SGHTA and FQGTGA. This CDR3 is built from 16 residues. The CDR3 reads CASSLGGFPGANVLTF. DNA of the CDR3: TGTGCCAGCAGCTTAGGAGGGTTCCCTGGGGCCAACGTCCTGACTTTC.

V usage is TRBV25-1 and J usage is TRBJ2-5, with D tentatively TRBD2 (7 bases). This CDR3 region has 15 residues. CDR1 is MGHDK, CDR2 SYGVNS, per germline. Deletions cut 4 bases from V and 4 bases from J, with 16 bases between. The CDR3 coding sequence is TGTGCCAGCAGTGCCCATGGGGGCGGGGGAGAGACCCAGTACTTC. Its translation: CASSAHGGGGETQYF. Filled out from reference TRBV25-1 and TRBJ2-5, the complete variable domain reads EADIYQTPRYLVIGTGKKITLECSQTMGHDKMYWYQQDPGMELHLIHYSYGVNSTEKGDLSSESTVSRIRTEHFPLTLESARPSHTSQYLCASSAHGGGGETQYFGPGTRLLVL.

The chain couples TRBV12-3 or TRBV12-4 to TRBJ2-4; 7 bases align to TRBD2. The CDR3 loop spans 14 amino acids. The V gene end was trimmed by 4 bases and the J gene end by 1 base; junction bases not matched to a gene: 1. The DNA of the CDR3 is TGTGCCAGCAGTTGGGGGGGGGCCAAAAACATTCAGTACTTC. Translation gives CASSWGGAKNIQYF.

The chain links TRBV20-1 to TRBJ2-4; D may be TRBD1 (5 bases). The CDR3 length is 16 residues. V lost 5 bases, J lost 0 bases, and 17 bases lay in between. Germline CDR1 reads DFQATT; CDR2 reads SNEGSKA (reference sequence). The DNA for the CDR3 is TGCAGTGCTGGGGCTACGACAGTCCTAGCCAAAAACATTCAGTACTTC. This sequence encodes CSAGATTVLAKNIQYF.

This clonotype occurred once. The chain has TRBV30 and TRBJ1-1; tentatively, D is TRBD1 (6 bases). Germline loops: CDR1 GTSNPN, CDR2 SVGIG (reference sequence). The CDR3 sequence is 13 residues long. V was cut by 3 bases and J by 7 bases, with 15 bases left in between. The CDR3 loop is CAWSPRGGSEAFF. In DNA, the CDR3 is TGTGCCTGGAGCCCCAGGGGAGGCAGTGAAGCTTTCTTT. The full variable domain, rest sourced from reference TRBV30 and TRBJ1-1, is SQTIHQWPATLVQPVGSPLSLECTVEGTSNPNLYWYRQAAGRGLQLLFYSVGIGQISSEVPQNLSASRPQDRQFILSSKKLLLSDSGFYLCAWSPRGGSEAFFGQGTRLTVV.

V is TRBV24-1 and J is TRBJ1-2; D remains ambiguous. The CDR3 consists of 13 residues. Trimming shortened V by 3 bases and J by 2 bases, and 6 bases separated the two germline ends. Per the germline V gene, CDR1 is KGHDR and CDR2 is SFDVKD. The CDR3: CATSDRVNYGYTF. The DNA of the CDR3 is TGTGCCACCAGTGATCGGGTCAACTATGGCTACACCTTC.

The chain carries TRBV27 and TRBJ2-5; 7 nucleotides agree with TRBD1. The CDR3 extends over 16 amino acids. V trimming: 0 bases; J trimming: 4 bases; junction bases outside the gene matches: 8. Germline CDR1 reads MNHEY; CDR2 reads SMNVEV (reference sequence). CDR3 sequence reads: CASSLSTGQAGETQYF. CDR3 bases: TGTGCCAGCAGTTTATCCACTGGACAGGCGGGAGAGACCCAGTACTTC.

The CDR3 DNA reads TGTGCCAGCAGTCGGGACAGACCCTACGAGCAGTACTTC. It encodes CASSRDRPYEQYF. The genes are TRBV6-2 or TRBV6-3 and TRBJ2-7; TRBD1 matches at 7 bases. The V gene end was trimmed by 5 bases and the J gene end by 2 bases; junction bases not matched to a gene: 3. The CDR3 runs 13 residues. Germline CDR1 is MNHEY and CDR2 is SVGEGT.

The rearrangement uses TRBV7-6 and TRBJ1-1, with a weak D call TRBD1 (6 bases). This CDR3 has 14 residues. V lost 5 bases, J lost 3 bases, and 13 bases lay in between. Germline V CDR1 and CDR2: SGHVS, FNYEAQ. The CDR3 nucleotides read TGTGCCAGCAGCCCTGGGGGCTGGGACACTGAAGCTTTCTTT. This translates into CASSPGGWDTEAFF. The whole variable domain, remainder taken from reference TRBV7-6 and TRBJ1-1, is GAGVSQSPRYKVTKRGQDVALRCDPISGHVSLYWYRQALGQGPEFLTYFNYEAQQDKSGLPNDRFSAERPEGSISTLTIQRTEQRDSAMYRCASSPGGWDTEAFFGQGTRLTVV.

J is TRBJ2-3 and V is TRBV7-9; 7 positions agree with TRBD1. Germline loops: CDR1 SEHNR, CDR2 FQNEAQ (reference sequence). This CDR3 contains 15 residues. CDR3 sequence (DNA): TGTGCTACGAGACCACAGGGGTTGGGCTCGGATACGCAGTATTTT. It codes for CATRPQGLGSDTQYF.

V gene TRBV20-1 combines with J gene TRBJ1-1; 7 bases are a match to TRBD1. V gave up 4 bases and J gave up 0 bases; unmatched junction bases: 8. CDR1 DFQATT and CDR2 SNEGSKA come from the germline V gene (reference sequence). The CDR3 is 15 amino acids. The CDR3 DNA is TGCAGTGCTACCTCGGGGACAGCAATGAACACTGAAGCTTTCTTT. This encodes CSATSGTAMNTEAFF.

V gene TRBV6-2 or TRBV6-3 combines with J gene TRBJ2-1, with D perhaps TRBD1 or TRBD2 (5 bases each). The CDR3 runs 14 residues. The V gene's germline CDR1 is MNHEY and CDR2 SVGEGT. The V gene lost 8 bases and the J gene lost 4 bases, with 15 bases spanning the gap. CDR3 nucleotide sequence: TGTGCCAGCGTACGTCCTGGGGGTTACAATGAGCAGTTCTTC. Translation: CASVRPGGYNEQFF.

The chain employs TRBV7-9 and TRBJ2-5; TRBD2 matches 11 bases. This CDR3 is 15 amino acids long. The germline V gene encodes CDR1 SEHNR and CDR2 FQNEAQ (reference sequence). The ends lost 5 bases at V and 5 bases at J; junction bases unmatched: 7. The CDR3 DNA follows: TGTGCCAGCAGCCCGGGACTAGCGGTTAGGGAGACCCAGTACTTC. It specifies CASSPGLAVRETQYF.